This T cell receptor beta chain is from a study of CD8 T cells in Susac syndrome. Trimming stripped 3 bases from V and 5 bases from J, with 19 bases between. This CDR3 comprises 15 residues. In germline, CDR1 is SQVTM, CDR2 ANQGSEA. cDNA came from about 0.46 to 1 ug RNA primed by random hexamers. One entry per CDR3 protein results from TCRdb running MiXCR on the immunoSEQ multiplex PCR reads. The sample consists of 150,000 to 180,000 distinct CDR3 sequences, approximately 96% of them appearing once. The rearrangement links TRBV29-1 to TRBJ1-2; maybe TRBD1 (6 bases). This TCR came from a human donor with Susac syndrome. What was sequenced was CD4+ T cells from PBMCs. CDR3 in amino acids: CSVDRGWSKGYGYTF. DNA for the CDR3: TGCAGCGTTGACAGGGGATGGTCAAAGGGATATGGCTACACCTTC.